These 2 T cell receptor beta chains were sequenced from one sample in a study of blood T cell repertoires in COVID-19. Repertoires were generated with immunoSEQ multiplex PCR, while TCRdb's copy carries only in-frame clones and drops some. There are around 45,000 clones in the sample; about 90% occur only once, and roughly 13% lies in the top ten. The sequenced sample was peripheral blood. Every receptor here comes from an older man with acute or convalescent COVID-19.

This chain links TRBV6-5 with TRBJ2-7, with TRBD1 identical over 7 bases. In germline, CDR1 is MNHEY, CDR2 SVGAGI. The CDR3 has 15 amino acids. V lost 7 bases and J lost 0; bases outside the gene matches: 9. The CDR3 protein is CASTPGDSASYEQYF. DNA for the CDR3: TGTGCCAGCACCCCAGGGGACAGCGCCTCCTACGAGCAGTACTTC.

The chain is built from TRBV29-1 and TRBJ1-5; D unclear. Per germline, CDR1 SQVTM and CDR2 ANQGSEA. The CDR3 has 12 amino acids. Trimming took off 7 bases at V and 0 bases at J, with 7 bases between the two ends. CDR3 amino acids: CSARDSNQPQHF. CDR3 DNA: TGCAGCGCCCGGGATAGCAATCAGCCCCAGCATTTT.